This TCR beta chain is drawn from a study of cytomegalovirus exposure and HLA in healthy donors. In the case of this clone: What it binds is unknown.

Study outcomes and limitations: Many donors carried some public TCRs, although rarity characterized most TCR sequences. Roughly uniform sequencing depth across donors was assumed, possibly incorrectly.

Germline V lookup: CDR1 SEHNR, CDR2 FQNEAQ (reference sequence). V trimming: 7 bases; J trimming: 4 bases; junction bases outside the gene matches: 11. The length of the CDR3 is 15 residues. Amplification used 60 Vbeta primers and 13 Jbeta primers. Only in-frame clones appear in the TCRdb table, and some are missing; sequencing was by immunoSEQ multiplex PCR. The data hold roughly 100,000 clones, with around 75% observed a single time. The chain is built from TRBV7-9 and TRBJ1-2; 8 positions agree with TRBD1. The sample consisted of PBMCs. The sequence derives from a young man in good health and CMV-seropositive. CDR3 bases: TGTGCCAGCACCCCCTATGTCACAGGGGGCTATGGCTACACCTTC. Protein product: CASTPYVTGGYGYTF.